This TCR beta chain was identified in a study of CD4 T cells in relation to SARS-CoV-2 and coronaviruses. Overall study: After roughly ten days of antigen culture, PBMC TCR beta CDR3s were sequenced. Negative control cultures got HIV-1 Nef peptides or no peptide. Shared crossreactive spike epitopes were mapped to their HLA restriction. Whole-study findings and limits: Pre-pandemic and post-infection samples never came from the same donor.

Before the COVID-19 pandemic, during about 2010-2018, CD4+ T cells were taken from unexposed donors. CD4+ T cells were isolated from the cells after less than 13 days of culture. CDR3 length: 18 amino acids. The germline gives CDR1 KGHDR, CDR2 SFDVKD. Trimming stripped 2 bases from V and 0 bases from J, with 16 bases between. Regarding this clone: The antigen is undetermined.

The assay was immunoSEQ multiplex PCR, and TCRdb's table has in-frame clones only and misses some. The table has 9,000 to 13,000 clones, 80% to 90% seen once. The sequenced material came from CD4+ T cells from PBMCs, cultured in vitro. This sequence was found in a human donor in good health. The V call is TRBV24-1, the J call TRBJ2-1; D possibly corresponds to TRBD2 (5 bases). DNA for the CDR3: TGTGCCACCAGTGATTCGACCGACGGGGATTTCTCCTACAATGAGCAGTTCTTC. Translated: CATSDSTDGDFSYNEQFF.